This record concerns one TCR beta chain sequence. The CDR3 is 14 amino acids. Trimming took off 6 bases at V and 1 base at J, with 10 bases between the two ends. Germline CDR1 reads SGHVS; CDR2 reads FQNEAQ. These data come from a study of blood T cell repertoires in COVID-19. The method was immunoSEQ multiplex PCR; TCRdb's version includes in-frame clones alone and lacks a portion of them. This repertoire shows 35,000 to 50,000 clones, approximately 89% found once; its top ten account for approximately 3.3%. The source of this sequence is a human donor in a cohort sampled during active COVID-19. The chain combines TRBV7-8 with TRBJ1-3; D gene ambiguous. Sample: peripheral blood. CDR3 sequence reads: CASSLRVSGNTIYF. The CDR3 nucleotides read TGTGCCAGCAGTCTAAGAGTATCTGGAAACACCATATATTTT.